These 6 T cell receptor beta chains were all obtained from the same sample, sequenced in a study of blood T cell repertoires in COVID-19. The data were produced by immunoSEQ multiplex PCR, yet TCRdb's version contains in-frame clones alone and is incomplete. The table lists almost 200,000 clones, roughly 90% of them singletons. Input material: PBMCs or T cells enriched from blood (not recorded which). The source of these receptors is a young woman who had recovered from COVID-19.

The CDR3 DNA is TGCGCCAGCAGCTTGTTCGGGGGTAGCGACACTGAAGCTTTCTTT. Translated, it gives CASSLFGGSDTEAFF. J is TRBJ1-1 and V is TRBV5-1; D perhaps matches TRBD1 (5 bases). The germline gives CDR1 SGHRS, CDR2 YFSETQ. The CDR3 has 15 amino acids. Trimming pared 1 base from V and 3 bases from J, leaving 13 bases between.

The chain joins TRBV19 to TRBJ1-3, with D perhaps matching TRBD1 (5 bases). The CDR3 spans 14 residues. Germline CDR1 is LNHDA and CDR2 is SQIVND (reference sequence). The V and J ends lost 6 bases and 2 bases respectively, with 11 bases between them. DNA for the CDR3: TGTGCCAGTAGGTCTACAGGTGCTGGAAACACCATATATTTT. This codes for CASRSTGAGNTIYF.

The rearrangement joins TRBV5-4 to TRBJ2-5; 12 bases align to TRBD2. The CDR3 runs to 18 residues. The germline V gene has CDR1 SGHNT and CDR2 YYREEE (reference sequence). V shed 3 bases, J shed 5 bases, and the junction held 14 bases outside the gene matches. The CDR3 protein is CASSSRLAGAPLWETQYF. The CDR3 DNA follows: TGTGCCAGCAGCTCCCGACTAGCGGGGGCCCCTTTGTGGGAGACCCAGTACTTC.

This clone was recorded only once. V is TRBV9 and J is TRBJ2-3, with D tentatively TRBD2 (7 bases). Germline CDR1 is SGDLS and CDR2 is YYNGEE. Trimming stripped 3 bases from V and 6 bases from J, with 17 bases between. The length of the CDR3 is 15 residues. The chain's CDR3 is CASSARGGVLDTQYF. The CDR3 nucleotides are TGTGCCAGCAGCGCCAGAGGGGGGGTACTCGATACGCAGTATTTT. The variable domain in full, completed from reference TRBV9 and TRBJ2-3, reads DSGVTQTPKHLITATGQRVTLRCSPRSGDLSVYWYQQSLDQGLQFLIQYYNGEERAKGNILERFSAQQFPDLHSELNLSSLELGDSALYFCASSARGGVLDTQYFGPGTRLTVL.

The chain couples TRBV30 to TRBJ1-6; D is unresolved. CDR3 length equals 14 residues. The V gene's germline CDR1 is GTSNPN and CDR2 SVGIG (reference sequence). Trimming took 2 bases from V and 0 from J, leaving 5 bases between them. The DNA of the CDR3 is TGTGCCTGGAGTCCCAGCTCCTATAATTCACCCCTCCACTTT. Translating gives CAWSPSSYNSPLHF.

The chain joins TRBV3-1 (or the pseudogene TRBV3-2) to TRBJ2-2, with 12 bases that match TRBD2. CDR3 size: 16 residues. V dropped 4 bases and J dropped 7; count of bases not matched to a gene: 7. Germline assignment: CDR1 LGHDT and CDR2 YNNKEL (reference sequence). In DNA form, the CDR3 reads TGTGCCAGCAGCCCCCGGCCTAGCGGGGGGGGCGGGGAGCTGTTTTTT. Protein product: CASSPRPSGGGGELFF.